Below are 22 T cell receptor beta chains sequenced from a single sample in a study of cytomegalovirus exposure and HLA in healthy donors. The PCR ran on 60 Vbeta and 13 Jbeta primers. TCRdb keeps only in-frame clones here, not all; method: immunoSEQ multiplex PCR. Of around 150,000 clones in the sample, 70% to 90% were seen once. Sample: PBMCs. The receptors were sampled from a man aged 18 to 30 in good health and CMV-seropositive.

The V and J genes are TRBV19 and TRBJ1-2; weak D call: TRBD1 (5 bases). The V gene's germline CDR1 is LNHDA and CDR2 SQIVND (reference sequence). Trimming removed 5 bases at V and 3 bases at J, with 22 bases between. The CDR3 runs 17 residues. CDR3 amino acids: CASSPSKAGGPYYGYTF. For the CDR3, the DNA is TGTGCCAGTAGTCCCTCGAAGGCGGGGGGACCCTACTATGGCTACACCTTC.

The chain is built from TRBV9 and TRBJ1-2; no clear D gene. CDR1 and CDR2 from the germline V gene are SGDLS and YYNGEE. The length of the CDR3 is 15 residues. The V and J ends lost 4 bases and 2 bases respectively, with 15 bases between them. CDR3 loop: CASSPREIDNYGYTF. The CDR3 DNA is TGTGCCAGCAGCCCCCGGGAGATTGACAACTATGGCTACACCTTC.

The table lists this clone with a count of one. The chain recombines TRBV29-1 with TRBJ2-1, with TRBD1 identical over 11 bases. The CDR3 spans 13 residues. The ends lost 8 bases at V and 9 bases at J; junction bases unmatched: 9. Germline V gives CDR1 SQVTM, CDR2 ANQGSEA. For the CDR3, the DNA is TGCAGCTTCCGGGGACAGGGGGACACTGAGCAGTTCTTC. This sequence encodes CSFRGQGDTEQFF.

V and J are TRBV5-5 and TRBJ1-4; the match to TRBD1 covers 8 bases. Germline CDR1 is SGHKS and CDR2 is YYEKEE (reference sequence). The CDR3 is 15 residues long. J gave up 9 bases and V 4 bases, and 11 bases lay outside the gene matches. For the CDR3, the DNA is TGTGCCAGCAGCCGATACCGGACAGGGTTGCAAAAACTGTTTTTT. Its protein is CASSRYRTGLQKLFF.

The gene calls are TRBV30 and TRBJ2-7; weak D call: TRBD1 (5 bases). From germline, CDR1 is GTSNPN and CDR2 SVGIG (reference sequence). This CDR3 has 13 residues. Between the trimmed V and J ends, which lost 4 bases and 5 bases, there was a span of 15 bases. For the CDR3, the DNA is TGTGCCTGGACCCAAGGTGTAGGGGACGAGCAGTACTTC. Its translation is CAWTQGVGDEQYF.

This clone came up a few times. This chain uses TRBV19 with TRBJ2-1; 9 positions agree with TRBD2. Germline V gene sequence: CDR1 LNHDA, CDR2 SQIVND (reference sequence). J gave up 7 bases and V 5 bases, and 12 bases lay outside the gene matches. This CDR3 spans 16 amino acids. CDR3 in DNA: TGTGCCAGTAGTTCCGGGACTAGCAGGGGTACGAATGAGCAGTTCTTC. Translating gives CASSSGTSRGTNEQFF.

The chain employs TRBV7-9 and TRBJ1-4; D gene unclear. Deletions cut 4 bases from V and 7 bases from J, with 13 bases between. There are 14 residues in the CDR3. Germline CDR1 SEHNR, CDR2 FQNEAQ (reference sequence). The CDR3 coding sequence is TGTGCCAGCAGCTCTGAGGGTATTAGTGAAAAACTGTTTTTT. As protein: CASSSEGISEKLFF.

This clone was recorded only once. The chain carries TRBV6-5 and TRBJ2-1; 11 bases match TRBD2. Germline V gene sequence: CDR1 MNHEY, CDR2 SVGAGI. The CDR3 is 15 amino acids. V dropped 5 bases and J dropped 4; count of bases not matched to a gene: 4. The CDR3 sequence: CASSAGLAEYNEQFF. The CDR3, as DNA: TGTGCCAGCAGTGCGGGACTAGCGGAATACAATGAGCAGTTCTTC.

The J gene is TRBJ2-1, the V gene TRBV6-1, with a weak D call TRBD1 (6 bases). Germline CDR1 reads MNHNS; CDR2 reads SASEGT. The CDR3 has 14 residues. Deletions cut 6 bases from V and 9 bases from J, with 18 bases between. This chain's CDR3 is CASRGQYEGGEQFF. DNA for the CDR3: TGTGCCAGCAGAGGACAGTATGAAGGTGGTGAGCAGTTCTTC.

As regards this clone: Within the sample, other DNA sequences also encode this same CDR3. The chain uses TRBV30 and TRBJ1-1; TRBD1 is a possible D gene (6 bases). V dropped 4 bases and J dropped 1 base, with 10 bases sitting between them. This CDR3 has 13 residues. The V gene's germline CDR1 is GTSNPN and CDR2 SVGIG (reference sequence). The DNA of the CDR3 is TGTGCCTGGAATCGACAGGCGAACACTGAAGCTTTCTTT. Translating gives CAWNRQANTEAFF.

In this sample, this clone turned up a few times. The chain recombines TRBV7-9 with TRBJ1-2; 9 bases map to TRBD1. The germline V gene encodes CDR1 SEHNR and CDR2 FQNEAQ (reference sequence). The CDR3 loop spans 14 amino acids. J gave up 6 bases and V 5 bases, and 7 bases lay outside the gene matches. CDR3 coding DNA: TGTGCCAGCAGCCGCCCGGGACAGGGACATGGCTACACCTTC. The encoded protein is CASSRPGQGHGYTF. The full variable domain, in which reference TRBV7-9 and TRBJ1-2 provide the parts outside the CDR3, is DTGVSQNPRHKITKRGQNVTFRCDPISEHNRLYWYRQTLGQGPEFLTYFQNEAQLEKSRLLSDRFSAERPKGSFSTLEIQRTEQGDSAMYLCASSRPGQGHGYTFGSGTRLTVV.

The genes are TRBV7-7 and TRBJ2-2; 9 bases map to TRBD1. Germline CDR1 reads SSHAT; CDR2 reads FNYEAQ (reference sequence). J gave up 7 bases and V 5 bases, and 11 bases lay outside the gene matches. The length of the CDR3 is 16 residues. The CDR3 here is CASSPRRDRAYGELFF. CDR3 nucleotides: TGTGCCAGCAGCCCCCGCCGGGACAGGGCATACGGGGAGCTGTTTTTT.

The V gene is TRBV6-1, the J gene TRBJ1-5, with a possible D match to TRBD1 (5 bases). The CDR3 length is 14 residues. Germline assignment: CDR1 MNHNS and CDR2 SASEGT. V was clipped by 3 bases and J by 6 bases, with 12 bases between them. CDR3 in amino acids: CASSEKVGGQPQHF. The CDR3 nucleotides are TGTGCCAGCAGTGAGAAGGTCGGGGGTCAGCCCCAGCATTTT.

This clone was recorded once. Germline is not matched at one junction end, which may reflect a read error. The rearrangement joins TRBV7-9 to TRBJ2-2; TRBD2 is a possible D gene (7 bases). This CDR3 has 17 residues. Germline CDR1 reads SEHNR; CDR2 reads FQNEAQ (reference sequence). The CDR3 sequence: CSSSLSLGGLNTGELFF. In DNA form, the CDR3 reads TGTTCCAGCAGCTTAAGTTTGGGGGGGCTAAACACCGGGGAGCTGTTTTTT.

The genes are TRBV6-5 and TRBJ1-1; 9 positions match TRBD1. The CDR3 spans 14 residues. The germline V gene encodes CDR1 MNHEY and CDR2 SVGAGI. Germline trimming cut 6 bases from V and 1 base from J; bases unmatched to any gene: 3. DNA of the CDR3: TGTGCCAGCAGGCCGGGACAGGGGAACACTGAAGCTTTCTTT. Encoded protein: CASRPGQGNTEAFF.

The rearrangement links TRBV6-4 to TRBJ1-1; 12 bases align to TRBD1. The CDR3 is 17 amino acids. Trimming took 6 bases from V and 0 from J; bases not matched to a gene: 8. Germline CDR1 is MRHNA and CDR2 is SNTAGT. CDR3 DNA sequence: TGTGCCAGCAGGGGGGACAGGGGGCTATGGCTGAACACTGAAGCTTTCTTT. This codes for CASRGDRGLWLNTEAFF.

This clone was counted a few times. This chain connects TRBV6-5 to TRBJ2-3; a possible D gene is TRBD1 (6 bases). Trimming stripped 0 bases from V and 3 bases from J, with 10 bases between. CDR3 size: 15 residues. CDR1 is MNHEY, CDR2 SVGAGI, per germline. The CDR3 spells CASSYSGQRTDTQYF. CDR3 coding DNA: TGTGCCAGCAGTTACTCGGGACAACGGACAGATACGCAGTATTTT.

The J gene is TRBJ2-7, the V gene TRBV11-2; D uncertain. The CDR3 spans 12 residues. Germline CDR1 is SGHAT and CDR2 is FQNNGV. V gave up 0 bases and J gave up 11 bases, with 11 bases separating them. As DNA, the CDR3 is TGTGCCAGCAGCTTAGATTCCGAGGCGAAGTACTTC. Amino acid sequence: CASSLDSEAKYF. Full variable domain (outside the CDR3, taken from reference TRBV11-2 and TRBJ2-7): EAGVAQSPRYKIIEKRQSVAFWCNPISGHATLYWYQQILGQGPKLLIQFQNNGVVDDSQLPKDRFSAERLKGVDSTLKIQPAKLEDSAVYLCASSLDSEAKYFGPGTRLTVT.

The rearrangement uses TRBV7-2 and TRBJ2-7; 12 bases are shared with TRBD2. Germline V gene sequence: CDR1 SGHTA, CDR2 FQGNSA. J lost 2 bases, V lost 5 bases, and 13 bases had no gene match. This CDR3 has 18 amino acids. The CDR3 loop reads CASSIMPTSGGLAYEQYF. The CDR3 coding sequence is TGTGCCAGCAGCATAATGCCTACTAGCGGGGGGCTCGCCTACGAGCAGTACTTC.

The chain has TRBV5-4 and TRBJ2-5; D remains unclear. In germline, CDR1 is SGHNT, CDR2 YYREEE (reference sequence). The CDR3 is made up of 14 amino acids. V was clipped by 1 base and J by 4 bases, with 11 bases between them. The CDR3 region has the DNA TGTGCCAGCAGCTTGTCCCCAGACTCAGAGACCCAGTACTTC. Its protein is CASSLSPDSETQYF.

V and J are TRBV7-9 and TRBJ1-4; 9 bases agree with TRBD1. CDR1 is SEHNR and CDR2 is FQNEAQ in the germline V gene (reference sequence). This CDR3 has 15 amino acids. J was trimmed by 3 bases and V by 4 bases; bases with no gene match: 3. The CDR3 DNA sequence: TGTGCCAGCAGCTCAACAGGGGGCCCTAATGAAAAACTGTTTTTT. It is translated as CASSSTGGPNEKLFF.

In nucleotides, the CDR3 is TGTGCCAGCAGTTTGGTAGCGGGGGGGCGGGAGACCCAGTACTTC. Its protein product is CASSLVAGGRETQYF. V is TRBV27 and J is TRBJ2-5; 11 positions agree with TRBD2. V shed 3 bases and J 5 bases; nucleotides not matched to a gene: 5. The CDR3 is made up of 15 amino acids. CDR1 is MNHEY and CDR2 is SMNVEV in the germline V gene (reference sequence).